This T cell receptor beta chain was captured in a study of radiation and T cells in renal cell carcinoma. The table came from immunoSEQ multiplex PCR; TCRdb's copy has only in-frame clones and leaves some out. The sample includes about 73,000 clones, approximately 87% of them seen just once. Stated time point: blood 4 weeks post-SBRT, at nephrectomy. The treatment here: 15 Gy SBRT to primary tumor, nephrectomy 4 weeks later. Nephrectomy followed 15 Gy stereotactic body radiation by 4 weeks. Serial blood draws occurred at baseline and 2 and 4 weeks post-SBRT. The patient's renal cell carcinoma had clear cell pathology. The junction had 6 bases not matched to a gene; V was cut back by 4 bases and J by 7 bases. This CDR3 is built from 15 residues. The germline V gene encodes CDR1 SGHRS and CDR2 YFSETQ.

Sample: blood, taken from a patient whose treatment included radiotherapy and nephrectomy. This receptor was obtained from a woman aged 55-69 years with renal cell carcinoma. The chain has TRBV5-1 and TRBJ2-3; 13 nucleotides agree with TRBD2. CDR3 sequence reads: CASSPTSGGGHTQYF. CDR3 DNA: TGCGCCAGCAGCCCCACTAGCGGGGGGGGGCATACGCAGTATTTT. Supplemented by reference TRBV5-1 and TRBJ2-3, the full variable domain reads KAGVTQTPRYLIKTRGQQVTLSCSPISGHRSVSWYQQTPGQGLQFLFEYFSETQRNKGNFPGRFSGRQFSNSRSEMNVSTLELGDSALYLCASSPTSGGGHTQYFGPGTRLTVL.